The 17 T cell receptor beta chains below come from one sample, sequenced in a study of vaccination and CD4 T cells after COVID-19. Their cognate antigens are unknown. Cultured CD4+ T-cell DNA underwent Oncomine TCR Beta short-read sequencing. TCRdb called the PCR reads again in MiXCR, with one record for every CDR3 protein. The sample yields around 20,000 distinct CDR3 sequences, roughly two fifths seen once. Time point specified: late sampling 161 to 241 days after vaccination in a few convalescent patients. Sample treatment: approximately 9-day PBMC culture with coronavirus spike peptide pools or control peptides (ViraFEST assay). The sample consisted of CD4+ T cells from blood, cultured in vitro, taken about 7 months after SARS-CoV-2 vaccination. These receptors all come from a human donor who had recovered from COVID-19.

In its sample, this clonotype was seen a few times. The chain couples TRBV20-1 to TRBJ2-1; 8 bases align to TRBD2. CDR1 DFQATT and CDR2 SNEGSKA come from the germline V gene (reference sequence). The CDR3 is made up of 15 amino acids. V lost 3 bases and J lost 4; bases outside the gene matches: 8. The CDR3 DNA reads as TGCAGTGCTAGTGAATTGGCGGGGGGTTACAATGAGCAGTTCTTC. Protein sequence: CSASELAGGYNEQFF.

CDR3 amino acids: CASSPQGGEAIQYF. The CDR3 nucleotides read TGTGCCAGCAGTCCCCAGGGGGGCGAGGCCATTCAGTACTTC. The chain joins TRBV6-1 to TRBJ2-4, with D tentatively TRBD1 (7 bases). V was pared by 5 bases and J by 9 bases, with 17 bases between. The CDR3 totals 14 residues. The germline CDR1 and CDR2 sequences are MNHNS and SASEGT.

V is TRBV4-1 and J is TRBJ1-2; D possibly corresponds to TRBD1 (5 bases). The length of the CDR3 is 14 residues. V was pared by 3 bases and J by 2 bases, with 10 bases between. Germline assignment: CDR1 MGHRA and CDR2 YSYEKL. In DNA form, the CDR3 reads TGCGCCAGCAGCCATCAGGGACGAAACTATGGCTACACCTTC. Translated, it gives CASSHQGRNYGYTF.

CDR3 in amino acids: CASSHAGTINQPQHF. In nucleotides, the CDR3 is TGCGCCAGCAGCCATGCTGGGACCATTAATCAGCCCCAGCATTTT. The J gene is TRBJ1-5, the V gene TRBV4-1; possible D gene TRBD1, 5 bases. The CDR3 has 15 amino acids. The germline V gene has CDR1 MGHRA and CDR2 YSYEKL. Trimming left V 3 bases short and J 4 bases short, with 13 bases between.

The CDR3 DNA reads TGTGCCAGCAGCTTAAGCGGGGCAGATACGCAGTATTTT. Translated: CASSLSGADTQYF. The rearrangement uses TRBV7-3 and TRBJ2-3, with D possibly TRBD2 on 6 matching bases. The CDR3 has 13 amino acids. Between the trimmed V and J ends, which lost 1 base and 4 bases, there was a span of 6 bases. CDR1 SGHTA and CDR2 FQGTGA come from the germline V gene.

CDR3 sequence: CASSIRGGLSQPQHF. CDR3 bases: TGTGCCAGTAGTATAAGGGGGGGGCTGAGCCAGCCCCAGCATTTT. This chain connects TRBV19 to TRBJ1-5, with D possibly TRBD1 on 6 matching bases. Trimming stripped 2 bases from V and 7 bases from J, with 15 bases between. CDR3 size: 15 residues. The germline V gene has CDR1 LNHDA and CDR2 SQIVND (reference sequence).

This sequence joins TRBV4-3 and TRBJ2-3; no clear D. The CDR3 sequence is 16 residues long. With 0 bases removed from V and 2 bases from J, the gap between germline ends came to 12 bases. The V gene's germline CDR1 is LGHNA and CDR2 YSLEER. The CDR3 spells CASSQDYRPDTDTQYF. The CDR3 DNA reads TGCGCCAGCAGCCAAGATTATCGGCCCGACACAGATACGCAGTATTTT.

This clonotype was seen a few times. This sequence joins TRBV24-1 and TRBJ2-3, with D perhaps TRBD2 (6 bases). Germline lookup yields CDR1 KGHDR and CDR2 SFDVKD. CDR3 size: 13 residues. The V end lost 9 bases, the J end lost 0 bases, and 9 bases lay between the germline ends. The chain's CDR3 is CATESGSTDTQYF. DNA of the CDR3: TGTGCCACCGAAAGCGGGAGCACAGATACGCAGTATTTT.

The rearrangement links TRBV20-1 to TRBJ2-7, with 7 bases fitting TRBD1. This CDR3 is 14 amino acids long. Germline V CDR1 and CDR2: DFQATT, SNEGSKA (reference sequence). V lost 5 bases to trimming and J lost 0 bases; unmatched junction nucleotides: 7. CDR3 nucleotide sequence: TGCAGTGCTCAGCTCAGGGGGTACTCCTACGAGCAGTACTTC. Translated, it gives CSAQLRGYSYEQYF.

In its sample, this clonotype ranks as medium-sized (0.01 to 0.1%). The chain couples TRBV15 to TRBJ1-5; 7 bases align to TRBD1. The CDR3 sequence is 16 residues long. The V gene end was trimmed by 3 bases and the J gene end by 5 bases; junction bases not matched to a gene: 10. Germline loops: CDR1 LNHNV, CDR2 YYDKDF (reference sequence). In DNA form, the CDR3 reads TGTGCCACCAGCAGGCCACAGACAGGGCGTTATCAGCCCCAGCATTTT. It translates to CATSRPQTGRYQPQHF.

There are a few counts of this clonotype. CDR3 loop: CSARDSQGEPYGYTF. CDR3 nucleotides: TGCAGTGCTAGAGATTCGCAGGGGGAGCCCTATGGCTACACCTTC. The V and J genes are TRBV20-1 and TRBJ1-2, with 7 bases lining up with TRBD1. The CDR3 has 15 amino acids. Germline CDR1 is DFQATT and CDR2 is SNEGSKA (reference sequence). The V gene end was trimmed by 0 bases and the J gene end by 4 bases; junction bases not matched to a gene: 8.

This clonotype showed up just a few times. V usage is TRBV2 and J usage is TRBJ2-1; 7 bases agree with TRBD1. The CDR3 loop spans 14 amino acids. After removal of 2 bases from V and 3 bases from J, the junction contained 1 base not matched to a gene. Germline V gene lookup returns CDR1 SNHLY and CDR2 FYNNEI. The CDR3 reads CASSEQGVYNEQFF. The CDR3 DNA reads TGTGCCAGCAGTGAACAGGGGGTCTACAATGAGCAGTTCTTC.

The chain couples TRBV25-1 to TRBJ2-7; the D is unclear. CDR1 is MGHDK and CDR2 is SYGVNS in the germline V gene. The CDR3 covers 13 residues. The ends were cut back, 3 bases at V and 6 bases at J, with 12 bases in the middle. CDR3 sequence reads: CASSELGLREQYF. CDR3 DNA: TGTGCCAGCAGTGAGTTGGGGTTACGCGAGCAGTACTTC.

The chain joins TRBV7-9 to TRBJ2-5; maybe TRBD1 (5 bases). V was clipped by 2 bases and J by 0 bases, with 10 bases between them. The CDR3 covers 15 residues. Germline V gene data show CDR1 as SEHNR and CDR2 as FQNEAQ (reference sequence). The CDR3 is CASSLQGGDQETQYF. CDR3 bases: TGTGCCAGCAGCTTACAGGGTGGGGACCAAGAGACCCAGTACTTC.

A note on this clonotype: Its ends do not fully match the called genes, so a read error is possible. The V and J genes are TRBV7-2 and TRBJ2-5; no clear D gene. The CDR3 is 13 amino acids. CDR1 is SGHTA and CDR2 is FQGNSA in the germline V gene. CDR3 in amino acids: CANSFPNQETQYF. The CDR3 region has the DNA TGTGCCAACAGCTTCCCCAACCAAGAGACCCAGTACTTC.

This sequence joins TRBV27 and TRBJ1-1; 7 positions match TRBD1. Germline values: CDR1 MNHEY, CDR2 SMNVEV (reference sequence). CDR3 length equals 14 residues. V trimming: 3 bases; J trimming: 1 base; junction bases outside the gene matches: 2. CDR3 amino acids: CASSLRQGNTEAFF. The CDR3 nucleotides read TGTGCCAGCAGTTTGAGACAGGGGAACACTGAAGCTTTCTTT.

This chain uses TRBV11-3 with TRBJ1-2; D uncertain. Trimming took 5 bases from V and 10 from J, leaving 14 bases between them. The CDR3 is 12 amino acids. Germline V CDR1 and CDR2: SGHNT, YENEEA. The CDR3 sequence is CASSGRTEDYTF. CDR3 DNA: TGTGCCAGCAGCGGTCGCACCGAGGACTACACCTTC.